This paragraph covers one TCR beta chain sequence. The antigen remains unidentified. The sequenced fragment ends 3 residues before the CDR3 boundary, so the rest is inferred from the germline J gene. There are 16 residues in the CDR3. CDR1 is KGHSH, CDR2 LQKENI, per germline. V shed 5 bases and J 2 bases; nucleotides not matched to a gene: 10. Sequenced by immunoSEQ multiplex PCR; TCRdb stores in-frame clones only, minus some. The table lists some 11,000 clones, with no singletons. The source of the sample is a study of T cell clonality in common variable immunodeficiency. Study results and caveats: In common variable immunodeficiency, TCR beta chains reportedly carried fewer deletions and N-nucleotide insertions.

The sequence was collected from a human donor with common variable immunodeficiency. The V and J genes are TRBV18 and TRBJ2-7; 9 positions agree with TRBD1. The specimen sequenced was peripheral blood mononuclear cells. The CDR3 bases that were read are TGTGCCAGCTCAGCCATTGGGGGGACAGGGACCTACGAG. It specifies CASSAIGGTGTYE. The full CDR3 protein reads CASSAIGGTGTYEQYF. Full variable domain (remainder filled in from reference TRBV18 and TRBJ2-7): NAGVMQNPRHLVRRRGQEARLRCSPMKGHSHVYWYRQLPEEGLKFMVYLQKENIIDESGMPKERFSAEFPKEGPSILRIQQVVRGDSAAYFCASSAIGGTGTYEQYFGPGTRLTVT.